The TCR beta chain under discussion was sequenced for a study of response to subunit inactivated influenza vaccine. The CDR3 sequence is 19 residues long. The V gene's germline CDR1 is LGHNA and CDR2 YSLEER. The V gene end was trimmed by 0 bases and the J gene end by 9 bases; junction bases not matched to a gene: 17. Each CDR3 protein is one row after TCRdb ran MiXCR on the RT-PCR reads. The sample records approximately 490,000 distinct CDR3 sequences, approximately 7.3% being singletons. This clonotype has ten or more counts. Its target is unknown. Broader study findings: Authors suggested each seasonal influenza vaccination recruits few new T cells.

Here the sequenced sample was PBMCs from blood, taken around 25 months after vaccination. This TCR was sampled from a man aged 50 to 69 who received an inactivated influenza vaccine. The J gene is TRBJ2-1, the V gene TRBV4-3; 10 nucleotides agree with TRBD2. CDR3 residues: CASSQDWYRRASGRSEQFF. The CDR3 DNA is TGCGCCAGCAGCCAAGATTGGTACAGGAGGGCTAGCGGGAGAAGTGAGCAGTTCTTC.